In this sample, the clone carrying this T cell receptor beta chain turned up many times. Antigen unknown. The record originates from a study of human T cells and chemical hapten exposure. Study-level background: 2% DPC applied to an approximately 2 cm by approximately 2 cm arm area sensitized donors.

The time point was: patch test 2, 6 weeks after DPC sensitization. Treatment of the sample: therapeutic diphenylcyclopropenone sensitization with weekly scalp DPC. Phlebotomy was performed prior to application of every patch test. The germline V gene has CDR1 MNHEY and CDR2 SVGAGI. V lost 8 bases, J lost 3 bases, and 19 bases lay in between. This CDR3 spans 15 amino acids. Using its own MiXCR run on the RACE reads, TCRdb lists one record per CDR3 protein. The sample has approximately 75,000 distinct CDR3 sequences; 6.5% to 10% are singletons. Whole-study results and caveats: Each of the donors had alopecia, so their immune responses may not resemble those of healthy people.

The source material was whole blood, sampled in connection with sensitization to the hapten diphenylcyclopropenone (DPC). The TCR sequence derives from a woman aged 50 to 65 with alopecia areata. Some clones in this sample may be carry-over from other donors' samples. The chain links TRBV6-5 to TRBJ1-1; weak D call: TRBD1 (5 bases). The CDR3 loop reads CASGAVGVGDTEAFF. The CDR3, as DNA: TGTGCCAGCGGGGCAGTGGGGGTCGGGGACACTGAAGCTTTCTTT.